This T cell receptor (beta chain) emerged from a study of T cell repertoires in cytomegalovirus infection. Each CDR3 protein is one row after TCRdb ran MiXCR on the reads. The repertoire holds around 230,000 distinct CDR3 sequences, with about 7% as singletons. The material sequenced was PBMCs. This receptor was identified in a human donor in good health (CMV status not recorded). Some clones in this sample may be carry-over from other donors' samples.

The CDR3 bases are TGTGCCAGCAGCTTAGCCAGGGACCACGCTGAAGCTTTCTTT. This translates into CASSLARDHAEAFF. The chain links TRBV7-9 to TRBJ1-1; D is perhaps TRBD1 (5 bases). V was pared by 0 bases and J by 6 bases, with 11 bases between. The CDR3 spans 14 residues. The V gene's germline CDR1 is SEHNR and CDR2 FQNEAQ (reference sequence).